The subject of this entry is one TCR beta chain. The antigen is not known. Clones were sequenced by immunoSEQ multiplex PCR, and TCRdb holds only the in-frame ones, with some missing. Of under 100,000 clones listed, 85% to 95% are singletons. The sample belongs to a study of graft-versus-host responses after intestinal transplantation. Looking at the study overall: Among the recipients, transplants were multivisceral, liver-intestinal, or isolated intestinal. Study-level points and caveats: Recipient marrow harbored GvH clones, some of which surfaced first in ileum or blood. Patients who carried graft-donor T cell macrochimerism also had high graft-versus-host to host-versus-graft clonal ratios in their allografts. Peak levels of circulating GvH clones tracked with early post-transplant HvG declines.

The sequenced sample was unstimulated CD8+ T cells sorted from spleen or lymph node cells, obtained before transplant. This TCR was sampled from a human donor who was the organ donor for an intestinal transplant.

The CDR3 here is CASRSTPNEQFF. In DNA, the CDR3 is TGTGCCAGCAGATCAACTCCGAATGAGCAGTTCTTC. The chain combines TRBV9 with TRBJ2-1; D is unresolved. Germline V gene sequence: CDR1 SGDLS, CDR2 YYNGEE. This CDR3 comprises 12 residues. V lost 5 bases to trimming and J lost 7 bases, with 10 bases between them. Complete variable domain (other parts from reference TRBV9 and TRBJ2-1): DSGVTQTPKHLITATGQRVTLRCSPRSGDLSVYWYQQSLDQGLQFLIQYYNGEERAKGNILERFSAQQFPDLHSELNLSSLELGDSALYFCASRSTPNEQFFGPGTRLTVL.